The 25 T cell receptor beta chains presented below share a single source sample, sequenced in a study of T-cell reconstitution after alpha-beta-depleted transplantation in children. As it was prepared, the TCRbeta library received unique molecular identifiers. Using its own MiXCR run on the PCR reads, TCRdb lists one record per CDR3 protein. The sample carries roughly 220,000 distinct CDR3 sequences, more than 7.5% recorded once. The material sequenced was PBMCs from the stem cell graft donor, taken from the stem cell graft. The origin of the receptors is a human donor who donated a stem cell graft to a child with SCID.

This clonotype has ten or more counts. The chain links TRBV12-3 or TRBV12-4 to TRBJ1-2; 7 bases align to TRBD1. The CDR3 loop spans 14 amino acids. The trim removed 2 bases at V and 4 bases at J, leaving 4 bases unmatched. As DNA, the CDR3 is TGTGCCAGCAGTTTACGCAGGGGGTCCTATGGCTACACCTTC. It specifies CASSLRRGSYGYTF.

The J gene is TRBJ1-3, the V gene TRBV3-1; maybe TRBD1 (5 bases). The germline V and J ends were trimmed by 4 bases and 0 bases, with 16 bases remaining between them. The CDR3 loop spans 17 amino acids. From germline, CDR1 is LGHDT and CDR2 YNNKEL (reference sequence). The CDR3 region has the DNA TGTGCCAGCAGCCCCAACTGGGGCTCTCGCTCTGGAAACACCATATATTTT. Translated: CASSPNWGSRSGNTIYF.

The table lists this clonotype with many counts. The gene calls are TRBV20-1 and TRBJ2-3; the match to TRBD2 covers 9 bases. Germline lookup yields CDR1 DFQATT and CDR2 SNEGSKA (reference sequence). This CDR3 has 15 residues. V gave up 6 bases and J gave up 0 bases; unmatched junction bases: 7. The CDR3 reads CSATGAGGSTDTQYF. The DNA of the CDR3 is TGCAGTGCCACCGGGGCGGGGGGGAGCACAGATACGCAGTATTTT.

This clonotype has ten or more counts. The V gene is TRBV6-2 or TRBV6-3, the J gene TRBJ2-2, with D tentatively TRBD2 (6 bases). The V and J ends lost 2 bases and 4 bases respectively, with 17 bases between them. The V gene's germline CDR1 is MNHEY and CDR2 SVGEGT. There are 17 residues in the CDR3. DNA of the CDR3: TGTGCCAGCAGTTACGGGAGATCTAGCGTCGGCACCGGGGAGCTGTTTTTT. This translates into CASSYGRSSVGTGELFF.

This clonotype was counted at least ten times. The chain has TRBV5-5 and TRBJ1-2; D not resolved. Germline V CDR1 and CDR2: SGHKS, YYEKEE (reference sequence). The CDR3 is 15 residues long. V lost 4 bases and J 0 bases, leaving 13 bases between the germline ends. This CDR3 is CASSPQVLANYGYTF. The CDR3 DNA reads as TGTGCCAGCAGCCCTCAGGTGTTAGCTAACTATGGCTACACCTTC. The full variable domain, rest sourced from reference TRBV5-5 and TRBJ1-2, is DAGVTQSPTHLIKTRGQQVTLRCSPISGHKSVSWYQQVLGQGPQFIFQYYEKEERGRGNFPDRFSARQFPNYSSELNVNALLLGDSALYLCASSPQVLANYGYTFGSGTRLTVV.

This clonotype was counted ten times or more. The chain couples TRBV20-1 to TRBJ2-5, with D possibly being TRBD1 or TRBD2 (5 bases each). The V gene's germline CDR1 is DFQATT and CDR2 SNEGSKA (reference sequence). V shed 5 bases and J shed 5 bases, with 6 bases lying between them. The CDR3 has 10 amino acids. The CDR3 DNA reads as TGCAGTGCTTGGGGGGAGACCCAGTACTTC. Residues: CSAWGETQYF.

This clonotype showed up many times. The CDR3 protein is CASSHTGELFF. CDR3 in DNA: TGCGCCAGCTCTCACACCGGGGAGCTGTTTTTT. The genes are TRBV10-1 and TRBJ2-2; D is unclear. Per germline, CDR1 WNHNN and CDR2 SYGVQD (reference sequence). The ends were cut back, 8 bases at V and 3 bases at J, with 4 bases in the middle. This CDR3 comprises 11 residues.

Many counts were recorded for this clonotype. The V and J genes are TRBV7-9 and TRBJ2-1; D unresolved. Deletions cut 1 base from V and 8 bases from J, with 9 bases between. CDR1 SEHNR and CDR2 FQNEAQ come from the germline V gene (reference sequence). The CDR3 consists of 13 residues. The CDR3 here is CASSLVRDHEQFF. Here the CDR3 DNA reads TGTGCCAGCAGCTTAGTCCGCGACCATGAGCAGTTCTTC.

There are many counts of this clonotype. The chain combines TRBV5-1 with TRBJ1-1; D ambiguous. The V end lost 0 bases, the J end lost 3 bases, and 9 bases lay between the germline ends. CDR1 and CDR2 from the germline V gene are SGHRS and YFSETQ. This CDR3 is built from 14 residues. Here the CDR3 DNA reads TGCGCCAGCAGCTTGGGGGGATCGGACACTGAAGCTTTCTTT. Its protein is CASSLGGSDTEAFF.

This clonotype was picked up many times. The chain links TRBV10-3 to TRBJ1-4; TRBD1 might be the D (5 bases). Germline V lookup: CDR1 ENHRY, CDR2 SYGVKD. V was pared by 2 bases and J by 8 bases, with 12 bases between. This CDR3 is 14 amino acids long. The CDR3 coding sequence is TGTGCCATCAGTGAGGGTTCAGAGGGGGAAAAACTGTTTTTT. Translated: CAISEGSEGEKLFF.

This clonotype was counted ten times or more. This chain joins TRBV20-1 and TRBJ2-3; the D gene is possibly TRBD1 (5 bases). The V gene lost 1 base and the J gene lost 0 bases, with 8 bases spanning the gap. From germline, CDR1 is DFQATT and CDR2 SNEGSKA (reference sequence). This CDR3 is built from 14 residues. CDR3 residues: CSARVGPSTDTQYF. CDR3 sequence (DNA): TGCAGTGCTAGAGTGGGGCCTAGCACAGATACGCAGTATTTT.

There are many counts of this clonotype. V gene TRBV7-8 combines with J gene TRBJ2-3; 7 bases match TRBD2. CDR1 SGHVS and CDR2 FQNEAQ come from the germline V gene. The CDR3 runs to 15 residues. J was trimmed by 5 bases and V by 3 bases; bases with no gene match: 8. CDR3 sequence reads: CASSFHGGRGDTQYF. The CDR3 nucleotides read TGTGCCAGCAGCTTCCATGGGGGGAGGGGAGATACGCAGTATTTT.

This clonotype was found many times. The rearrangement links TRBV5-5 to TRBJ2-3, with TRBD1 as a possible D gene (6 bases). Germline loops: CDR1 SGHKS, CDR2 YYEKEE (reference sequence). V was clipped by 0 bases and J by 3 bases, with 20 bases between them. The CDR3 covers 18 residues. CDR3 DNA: TGTGCCAGCAGCTTGGCTAAACCAACAGGGCAAATTACAGATACGCAGTATTTT. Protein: CASSLAKPTGQITDTQYF.

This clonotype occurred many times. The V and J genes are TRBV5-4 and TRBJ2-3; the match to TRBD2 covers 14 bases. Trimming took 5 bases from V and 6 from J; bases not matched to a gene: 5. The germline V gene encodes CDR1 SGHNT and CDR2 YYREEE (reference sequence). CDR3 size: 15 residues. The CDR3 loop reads CASSRGLAGVDTQYF. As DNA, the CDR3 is TGTGCCAGCAGTCGGGGACTAGCGGGGGTGGATACGCAGTATTTT.

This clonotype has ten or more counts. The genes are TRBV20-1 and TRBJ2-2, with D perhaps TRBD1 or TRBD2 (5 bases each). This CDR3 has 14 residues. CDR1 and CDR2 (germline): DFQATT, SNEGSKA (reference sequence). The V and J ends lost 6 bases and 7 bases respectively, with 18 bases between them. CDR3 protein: CSATGRIRGGELFF. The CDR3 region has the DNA TGCAGTGCCACGGGACGGATCCGCGGCGGGGAGCTGTTTTTT.

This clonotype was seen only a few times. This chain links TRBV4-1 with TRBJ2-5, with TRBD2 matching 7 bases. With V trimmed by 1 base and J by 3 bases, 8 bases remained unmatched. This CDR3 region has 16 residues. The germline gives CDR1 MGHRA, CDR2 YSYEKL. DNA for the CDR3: TGCGCCAGCAGCCAAGGGAGACTAGCTGCCAAAGAGACCCAGTACTTC. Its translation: CASSQGRLAAKETQYF.

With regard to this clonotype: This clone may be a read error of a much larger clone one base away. CDR3 in amino acids: CSARVPRTLNYGDTF. In DNA, the CDR3 is TGCAGTGCTAGAGTCCCCAGGACATTGAACTATGGCGACACCTTC. This sequence joins TRBV20-1 and TRBJ1-2; D might be TRBD1 (5 bases). There are 15 residues in the CDR3. Per germline, CDR1 DFQATT and CDR2 SNEGSKA (reference sequence).

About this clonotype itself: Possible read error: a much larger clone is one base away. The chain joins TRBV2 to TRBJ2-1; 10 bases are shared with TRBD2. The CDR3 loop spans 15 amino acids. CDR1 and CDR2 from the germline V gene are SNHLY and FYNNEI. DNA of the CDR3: TGTGCCAGCCGCGAGACTAGCGGGTACTACGATGAGCAGTTCTTC. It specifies CASRETSGYYDEQFF.

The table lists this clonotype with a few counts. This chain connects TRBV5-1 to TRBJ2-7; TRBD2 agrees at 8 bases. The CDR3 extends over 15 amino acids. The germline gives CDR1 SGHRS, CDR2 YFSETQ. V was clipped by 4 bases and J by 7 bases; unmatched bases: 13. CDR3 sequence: CASSARGGRVEEQYF. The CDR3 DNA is TGCGCCAGCAGCGCCCGGGGGGGCCGGGTTGAGGAGCAGTACTTC. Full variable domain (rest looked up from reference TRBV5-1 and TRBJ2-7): KAGVTQTPRYLIKTRGQQVTLSCSPISGHRSVSWYQQTPGQGLQFLFEYFSETQRNKGNFPGRFSGRQFSNSRSEMNVSTLELGDSALYLCASSARGGRVEEQYFGPGTRLTVT.

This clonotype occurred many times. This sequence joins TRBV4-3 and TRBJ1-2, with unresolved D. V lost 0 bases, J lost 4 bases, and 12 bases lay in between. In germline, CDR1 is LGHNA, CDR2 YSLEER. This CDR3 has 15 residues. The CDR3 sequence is CASSQDMANPYGYTF. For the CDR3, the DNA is TGCGCCAGCAGCCAAGATATGGCAAATCCCTATGGCTACACCTTC.

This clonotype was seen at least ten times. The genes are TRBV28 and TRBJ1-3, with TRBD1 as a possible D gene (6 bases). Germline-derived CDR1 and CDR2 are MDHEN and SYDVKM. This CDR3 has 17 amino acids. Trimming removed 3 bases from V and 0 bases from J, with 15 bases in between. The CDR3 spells CASSFVGQGLSGNTIYF. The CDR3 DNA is TGTGCCAGCAGTTTCGTAGGGCAGGGGCTCTCTGGAAACACCATATATTTT.

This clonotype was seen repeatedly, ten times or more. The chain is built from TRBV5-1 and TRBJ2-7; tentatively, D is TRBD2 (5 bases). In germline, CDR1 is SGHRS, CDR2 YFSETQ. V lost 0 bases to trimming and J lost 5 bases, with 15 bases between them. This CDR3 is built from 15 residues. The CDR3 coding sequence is TGCGCCAGCAGCTTGGGAGTCCTGAGGGTACACGAGCAGTACTTC. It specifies CASSLGVLRVHEQYF.

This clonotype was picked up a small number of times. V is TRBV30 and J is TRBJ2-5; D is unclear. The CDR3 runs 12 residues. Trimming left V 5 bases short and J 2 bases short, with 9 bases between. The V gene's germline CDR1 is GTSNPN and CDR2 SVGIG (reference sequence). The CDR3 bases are TGTGCCTGGGGGCGGCAGCAAGAGACCCAGTACTTC. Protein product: CAWGRQQETQYF.

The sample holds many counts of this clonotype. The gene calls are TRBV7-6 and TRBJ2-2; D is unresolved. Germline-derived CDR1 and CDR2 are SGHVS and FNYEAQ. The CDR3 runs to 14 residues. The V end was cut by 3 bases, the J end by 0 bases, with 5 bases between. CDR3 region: CASSFGSNTGELFF. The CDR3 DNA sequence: TGTGCCAGCAGCTTCGGCTCGAACACCGGGGAGCTGTTTTTT.

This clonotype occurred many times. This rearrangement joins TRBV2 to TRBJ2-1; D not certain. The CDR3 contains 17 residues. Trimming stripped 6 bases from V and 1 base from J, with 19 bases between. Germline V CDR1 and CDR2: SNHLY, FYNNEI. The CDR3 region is CASRGYDPGRSYNEQFF. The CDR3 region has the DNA TGTGCCAGCAGAGGGTATGACCCCGGGCGGTCCTACAATGAGCAGTTCTTC.